The 25 T cell receptor beta chains in this list originate from one sample, sequenced in a study of blood T cell repertoires in COVID-19. The data were produced by immunoSEQ multiplex PCR, yet TCRdb's version contains in-frame clones alone and is incomplete. Here the sample spans around 25,000 clones, roughly 85% being singletons. Sequenced sample: peripheral blood. These receptors were collected from a man between 65 and 79 years old in a cohort sampled during active COVID-19.

The J gene is TRBJ2-2, the V gene TRBV11-2, with D perhaps TRBD1 (6 bases). This CDR3 spans 15 amino acids. Germline V gene lookup returns CDR1 SGHAT and CDR2 FQNNGV. Trimming shortened V by 2 bases and J by 4 bases, and 11 bases separated the two germline ends. CDR3 in amino acids: CASSLTAGATGELFF. CDR3 coding DNA: TGTGCCAGCAGCTTAACGGCAGGGGCCACCGGGGAGCTGTTTTTT. The complete variable domain, with remaining parts taken from reference TRBV11-2 and TRBJ2-2, reads EAGVAQSPRYKIIEKRQSVAFWCNPISGHATLYWYQQILGQGPKLLIQFQNNGVVDDSQLPKDRFSAERLKGVDSTLKIQPAKLEDSAVYLCASSLTAGATGELFFGEGSRLTVL.

The V gene is TRBV12-3 or TRBV12-4, the J gene TRBJ1-2; no reliable D call. The CDR3 extends over 13 amino acids. Between the trimmed V and J ends, which lost 5 bases and 7 bases, there was a span of 14 bases. The CDR3 protein is CASSAPARSGYTF. CDR3 DNA sequence: TGTGCCAGCAGTGCCCCCGCGAGATCTGGCTACACCTTC.

This chain uses TRBV7-8 with TRBJ2-2; 13 nucleotides line up with TRBD2. The CDR3 loop spans 16 amino acids. V shed 4 bases, J shed 6 bases, and the junction held 5 bases outside the gene matches. Germline V gene lookup returns CDR1 SGHVS and CDR2 FQNEAQ. This CDR3 is CASSSRTSGSPGELFF. CDR3 coding DNA: TGTGCCAGCAGCTCAAGGACTAGCGGGAGCCCCGGGGAGCTGTTTTTT.

The chain combines TRBV5-1 with TRBJ2-3, with 9 bases aligning to TRBD2. The trim removed 1 base at V and 3 bases at J, leaving 3 bases unmatched. The CDR3 extends over 15 amino acids. In germline, CDR1 is SGHRS, CDR2 YFSETQ. The CDR3 is CASSLPSGVTDTQYF. The CDR3 DNA reads TGCGCCAGCAGCTTGCCTAGCGGGGTAACAGATACGCAGTATTTT.

This chain links TRBV12-5 with TRBJ2-5; 9 bases align to TRBD2. This CDR3 region has 15 residues. Germline lookup yields CDR1 LGHNT and CDR2 FRNRAP. V trimming: 2 bases; J trimming: 5 bases; junction bases outside the gene matches: 6. The CDR3 reads CASGLSPLAGETQYF. The CDR3 coding sequence is TGTGCTAGTGGTTTGTCCCCCCTAGCGGGGGAGACCCAGTACTTC.

The rearrangement joins TRBV11-2 to TRBJ2-2, with D uncertain. The CDR3 runs 16 residues. Germline V CDR1 and CDR2: SGHAT, FQNNGV. Trimming shortened V by 0 bases and J by 1 base, and 9 bases separated the two germline ends. CDR3 nucleotide sequence: TGTGCCAGCAGCTTAGATGAGCTTAGGAACACCGGGGAGCTGTTTTTT. This gives the protein CASSLDELRNTGELFF.

The chain employs TRBV19 and TRBJ1-3; D uncertain. The CDR3 has 13 amino acids. Trimming removed 9 bases from V and 0 bases from J, with 9 bases in between. Germline assignment: CDR1 LNHDA and CDR2 SQIVND (reference sequence). The CDR3 coding sequence is TGTGCCAGCAGGAAACTCTCTGGAAACACCATATATTTT. This sequence encodes CASRKLSGNTIYF.

The chain employs TRBV7-2 and TRBJ1-2; the match to TRBD1 covers 7 bases. This CDR3 has 15 amino acids. Unmatched junction bases numbered 11, after V lost 5 bases and J lost 5 bases. Germline loops: CDR1 SGHTA, CDR2 FQGNSA. The CDR3 spells CASSPYKGQIYGYTF. In DNA, the CDR3 is TGTGCCAGCAGCCCGTATAAGGGACAGATTTATGGCTACACCTTC.

The DNA for the CDR3 is TGTGCCAGCAGTCCCGGACAGGGGTCGCGAGCTTTCTTT. Amino acids: CASSPGQGSRAFF. This chain connects TRBV27 to TRBJ1-1; 9 nucleotides agree with TRBD1. The length of the CDR3 is 13 residues. Per the germline V gene, CDR1 is MNHEY and CDR2 is SMNVEV (reference sequence). V shed 5 bases and J 10 bases; nucleotides not matched to a gene: 8.

V is TRBV5-1 and J is TRBJ2-2; 10 nucleotides agree with TRBD1. Per germline, CDR1 SGHRS and CDR2 YFSETQ. V dropped 4 bases and J dropped 1; count of bases not matched to a gene: 4. This CDR3 region has 16 residues. The DNA of the CDR3 is TGCGCCAGCAGCAGGCGGGACAGGGGGAACACCGGGGAGCTGTTTTTT. It translates to CASSRRDRGNTGELFF.

V gene TRBV11-2 combines with J gene TRBJ2-1, with 7 nucleotides matching TRBD1. From germline, CDR1 is SGHAT and CDR2 FQNNGV. CDR3 length: 16 amino acids. The V gene end was trimmed by 4 bases and the J gene end by 6 bases; junction bases not matched to a gene: 12. CDR3 protein: CASSSNDRVKGNEQFF. CDR3 nucleotides: TGTGCCAGCAGCTCCAACGACAGGGTGAAGGGCAATGAGCAGTTCTTC.

The genes are TRBV18 and TRBJ2-1, with D maybe TRBD1 (5 bases). This CDR3 has 16 residues. Trimming pared 2 bases from V and 0 bases from J, leaving 11 bases between. Germline V CDR1 and CDR2: KGHSH, LQKENI. DNA for the CDR3: TGTGCCAGCTCACCAGCCCGACAGAGCTCCTACAATGAGCAGTTCTTC. Amino acid sequence: CASSPARQSSYNEQFF.

This chain links TRBV27 with TRBJ2-7; TRBD1 is a possible D gene (7 bases). CDR3 length: 13 residues. The ends were cut back, 2 bases at V and 7 bases at J, with 12 bases in the middle. Germline V gene lookup returns CDR1 MNHEY and CDR2 SMNVEV (reference sequence). In DNA form, the CDR3 reads TGTGCCAGCAGTTTAAAGGGGGCGGGAGAGCAGTACTTC. Its translation: CASSLKGAGEQYF.

The J gene is TRBJ2-1, the V gene TRBV6-6, with 9 bases that match TRBD2. The CDR3 has 14 residues. CDR1 is MNHNY and CDR2 is SVGAGI in the germline V gene (reference sequence). Trimming at V came to 7 bases and at J to 3 bases, leaving 4 bases not matched to a gene. This CDR3 is CASIQTSGYNEQFF. CDR3 coding DNA: TGTGCCAGCATCCAGACTAGCGGCTACAATGAGCAGTTCTTC.

The J gene is TRBJ2-6, the V gene TRBV20-1, with a weak D call TRBD1 (5 bases). The V and J ends lost 3 bases and 4 bases respectively, with 13 bases between them. The CDR3 loop spans 15 amino acids. Per the germline V gene, CDR1 is DFQATT and CDR2 is SNEGSKA (reference sequence). The chain's CDR3 is CSASAPGAGANVLTF. CDR3 sequence (DNA): TGCAGTGCTAGTGCCCCTGGGGCAGGGGCCAACGTCCTGACTTTC.

The chain joins TRBV19 to TRBJ1-2, with 8 positions matching TRBD1. The CDR3 runs to 13 residues. Germline-derived CDR1 and CDR2 are LNHDA and SQIVND (reference sequence). Trimming cost V 6 bases and J 4 bases; bases outside gene matches: 4. The CDR3 DNA reads as TGTGCCAGTAGGCTTACAGGGGGCTATGGCTACACCTTC. Amino acids: CASRLTGGYGYTF.

The CDR3 is CASRHGRKGTGELFF. As DNA, the CDR3 is TGTGCCAGCAGGCACGGGAGGAAGGGCACCGGGGAGCTGTTTTTT. The chain carries TRBV3-1 (or the pseudogene TRBV3-2) and TRBJ2-2; 7 bases fit TRBD2. Germline V gene lookup returns CDR1 LGHDT and CDR2 YNNKEL (reference sequence). V shed 6 bases and J 4 bases; nucleotides not matched to a gene: 8. CDR3 length: 15 amino acids.

The chain links TRBV7-8 to TRBJ1-2; D not certain. Trimming removed 5 bases at V and 6 bases at J, with 7 bases between. CDR3 size: 11 residues. The V gene's germline CDR1 is SGHVS and CDR2 FQNEAQ. The CDR3 region is CASSPLNGYTF. DNA for the CDR3: TGTGCCAGCAGCCCCCTAAATGGCTACACCTTC. The complete variable domain, with remaining parts taken from reference TRBV7-8 and TRBJ1-2, reads GAGVSQSPRYKVAKRGQDVALRCDPISGHVSLFWYQQALGQGPEFLTYFQNEAQLDKSGLPSDRFFAERPEGSVSTLKIQRTQQEDSAVYLCASSPLNGYTFGSGTRLTVV.

The gene calls are TRBV27 and TRBJ1-2; TRBD1 agrees at 12 bases. Germline V gene data show CDR1 as MNHEY and CDR2 as SMNVEV (reference sequence). The J segment lost 3 bases and the V segment lost 7 bases, leaving 12 bases of the junction unmatched. The CDR3 totals 17 residues. CDR3 sequence: CASTPWGTGGPYYGYTF. CDR3 nucleotides: TGTGCCAGCACCCCTTGGGGGACAGGGGGCCCCTACTATGGCTACACCTTC.

The DNA of the CDR3 is TGCGCCAGCAGCCAAGATACAGCGGGAGGGGATTACAATGAGCAGTTCTTC. This gives the protein CASSQDTAGGDYNEQFF. The J gene is TRBJ2-1, the V gene TRBV4-3; 10 nucleotides match TRBD2. CDR1 and CDR2 from the germline V gene are LGHNA and YSLEER. This CDR3 is 17 amino acids long. With 0 bases clipped from V and 4 bases from J, the junction kept 6 bases outside the gene matches.

The CDR3 loop reads CASKPGRYSNQPQHF. In nucleotides, the CDR3 is TGTGCCAGTAAGCCTGGCAGGTATAGCAATCAGCCCCAGCATTTT. The rearrangement links TRBV19 to TRBJ1-5; no firm D call. CDR3 length: 15 residues. Trimming stripped 7 bases from V and 0 bases from J, with 13 bases between. Germline lookup yields CDR1 LNHDA and CDR2 SQIVND (reference sequence).

The gene calls are TRBV7-2 and TRBJ1-1; TRBD1 is a possible D gene (5 bases). V was cut by 3 bases and J by 1 base, with 9 bases left in between. The CDR3 runs 14 residues. CDR1 and CDR2 (germline): SGHTA, FQGNSA. The CDR3 bases are TGTGCCAGCAGCTTCGACAGAGCGAACACTGAAGCTTTCTTT. Its translation: CASSFDRANTEAFF. Full variable domain (remainder filled in from reference TRBV7-2 and TRBJ1-1): GAGVSQSPSNKVTEKGKDVELRCDPISGHTALYWYRQSLGQGLEFLIYFQGNSAPDKSGLPSDRFSAERTGGSVSTLTIQRTQQEDSAVYLCASSFDRANTEAFFGQGTRLTVV.

The chain combines TRBV7-9 with TRBJ2-7; 9 positions agree with TRBD2. The CDR3 has 15 amino acids. Germline CDR1 reads SEHNR; CDR2 reads FQNEAQ (reference sequence). With 5 bases clipped from V and 6 bases from J, the junction kept 11 bases outside the gene matches. CDR3 protein: CASSPPGLASSEQYF. In nucleotides, the CDR3 is TGTGCCAGCAGCCCCCCGGGACTAGCAAGCTCCGAGCAGTACTTC.

The chain is built from TRBV3-1 (or the pseudogene TRBV3-2) and TRBJ1-5; D possibly corresponds to TRBD1 (5 bases). V lost 2 bases, J lost 3 bases, and 11 bases lay in between. The CDR3 loop spans 15 amino acids. CDR1 is LGHDT and CDR2 is YNNKEL in the germline V gene (reference sequence). CDR3 sequence: CASSQTGPLNQPQHF. Written as DNA, the CDR3 is TGTGCCAGCAGCCAAACAGGACCGCTCAATCAGCCCCAGCATTTT.

V usage is TRBV6-2 or TRBV6-3 and J usage is TRBJ1-1; TRBD1 might be the D (5 bases). CDR1 is MNHEY, CDR2 SVGEGT, per germline. The CDR3 is 15 residues long. V was cut by 5 bases and J by 1 base, with 14 bases left in between. The CDR3 nucleotides are TGTGCCAGCAGTGCGCAGGGTTGGGGGAACACTGAAGCTTTCTTT. It is translated as CASSAQGWGNTEAFF.